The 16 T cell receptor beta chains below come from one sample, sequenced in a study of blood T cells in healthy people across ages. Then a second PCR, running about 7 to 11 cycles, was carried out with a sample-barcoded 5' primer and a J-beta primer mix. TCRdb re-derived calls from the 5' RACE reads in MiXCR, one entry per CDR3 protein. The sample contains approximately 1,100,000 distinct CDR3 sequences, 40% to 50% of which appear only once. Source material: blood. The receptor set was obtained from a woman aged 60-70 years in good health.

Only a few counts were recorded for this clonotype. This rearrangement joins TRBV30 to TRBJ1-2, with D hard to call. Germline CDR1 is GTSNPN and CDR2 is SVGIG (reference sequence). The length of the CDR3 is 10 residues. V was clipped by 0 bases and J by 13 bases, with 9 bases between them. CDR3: CAWSVVGFTF. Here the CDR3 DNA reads TGTGCCTGGAGTGTAGTGGGTTTCACCTTC.

CDR3 sequence reads: CASSVITGGINEQFF. The CDR3, as DNA: TGTGCCAGCAGCGTGATTACGGGAGGGATCAATGAGCAGTTCTTC. The chain links TRBV9 to TRBJ2-1, with TRBD2 identical over 8 bases. This CDR3 region has 15 residues. Trimming cost V 2 bases and J 6 bases; bases outside gene matches: 7. Looked up from germline, CDR1 is SGDLS and CDR2 is YYNGEE.

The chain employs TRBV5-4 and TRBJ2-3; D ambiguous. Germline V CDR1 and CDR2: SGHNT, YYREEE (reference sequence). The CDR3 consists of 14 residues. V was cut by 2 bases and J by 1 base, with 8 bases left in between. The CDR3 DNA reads TGTGCCAGCAGCTTTGAGTACGGCACAGATACGCAGTATTTT. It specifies CASSFEYGTDTQYF.

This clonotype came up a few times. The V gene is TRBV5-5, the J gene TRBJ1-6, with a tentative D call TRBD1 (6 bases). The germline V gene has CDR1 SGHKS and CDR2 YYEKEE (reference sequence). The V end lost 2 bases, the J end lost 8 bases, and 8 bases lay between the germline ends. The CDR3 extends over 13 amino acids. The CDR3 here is CASSFAGDSPLHF. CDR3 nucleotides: TGTGCCAGCAGCTTCGCAGGGGATTCACCCCTCCACTTT.

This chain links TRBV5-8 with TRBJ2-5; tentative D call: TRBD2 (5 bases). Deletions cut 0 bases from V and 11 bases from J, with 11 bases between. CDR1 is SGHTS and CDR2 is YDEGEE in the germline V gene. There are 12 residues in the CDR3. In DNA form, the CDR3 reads TGTGCCAGCAGCTTGGTCGGGATCGGGCAGTACTTC. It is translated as CASSLVGIGQYF.

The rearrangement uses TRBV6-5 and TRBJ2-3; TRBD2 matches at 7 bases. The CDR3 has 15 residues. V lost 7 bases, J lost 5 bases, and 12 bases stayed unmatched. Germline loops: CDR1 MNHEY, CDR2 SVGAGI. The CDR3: CASTYTGGPIDTQYF. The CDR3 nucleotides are TGTGCCAGCACGTATACGGGGGGTCCCATAGATACGCAGTATTTT.

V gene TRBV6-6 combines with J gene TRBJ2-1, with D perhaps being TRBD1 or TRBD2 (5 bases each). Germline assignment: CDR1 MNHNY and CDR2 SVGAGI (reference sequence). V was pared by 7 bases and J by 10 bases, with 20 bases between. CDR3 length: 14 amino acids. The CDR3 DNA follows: TGTGCCAGCAATCGGGACCGAAGCTCCTACGAGCAGTTCTTC. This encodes CASNRDRSSYEQFF.

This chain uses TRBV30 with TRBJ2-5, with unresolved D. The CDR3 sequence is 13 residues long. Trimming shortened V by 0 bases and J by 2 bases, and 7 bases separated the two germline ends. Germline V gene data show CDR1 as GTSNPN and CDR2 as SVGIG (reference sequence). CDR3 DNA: TGTGCCTGGAGTGTAAACGATCAAGAGACCCAGTACTTC. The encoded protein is CAWSVNDQETQYF.

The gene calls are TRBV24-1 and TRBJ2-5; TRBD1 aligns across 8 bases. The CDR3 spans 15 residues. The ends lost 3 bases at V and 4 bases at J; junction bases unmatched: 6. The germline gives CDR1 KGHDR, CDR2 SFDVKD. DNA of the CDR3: TGTGCCACCAGTGATCCGACAGGGGAAGGAGAGACCCAGTACTTC. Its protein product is CATSDPTGEGETQYF.

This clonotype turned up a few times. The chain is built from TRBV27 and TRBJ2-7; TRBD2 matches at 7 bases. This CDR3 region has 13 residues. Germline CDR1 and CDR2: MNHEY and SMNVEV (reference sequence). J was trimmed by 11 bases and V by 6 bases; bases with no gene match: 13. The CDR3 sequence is CASSPRVYREEYF. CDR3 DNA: TGTGCCAGCAGCCCACGGGTATACCGGGAGGAGTACTTC.

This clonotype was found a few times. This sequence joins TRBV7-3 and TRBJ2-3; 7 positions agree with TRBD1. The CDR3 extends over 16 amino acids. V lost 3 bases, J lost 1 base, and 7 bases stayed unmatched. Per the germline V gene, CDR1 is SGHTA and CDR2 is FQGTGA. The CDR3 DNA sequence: TGTGCCAGCAGCTTTAAACAGGGGTCCGGCACAGATACGCAGTATTTT. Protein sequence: CASSFKQGSGTDTQYF.

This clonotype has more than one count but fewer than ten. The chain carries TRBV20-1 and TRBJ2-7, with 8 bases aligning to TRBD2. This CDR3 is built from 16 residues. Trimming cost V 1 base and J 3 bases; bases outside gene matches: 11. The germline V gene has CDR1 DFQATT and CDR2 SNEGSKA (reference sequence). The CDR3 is CSARGTSGTRNYEQYF. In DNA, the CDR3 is TGCAGTGCTAGAGGGACTTCCGGGACTAGGAACTACGAGCAGTACTTC.

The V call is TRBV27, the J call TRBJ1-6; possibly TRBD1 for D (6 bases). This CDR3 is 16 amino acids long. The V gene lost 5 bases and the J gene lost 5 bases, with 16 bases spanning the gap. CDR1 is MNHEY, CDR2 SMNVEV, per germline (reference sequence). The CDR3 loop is CASSLYPGQNNSPLHF. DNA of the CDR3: TGTGCCAGCAGTCTCTATCCCGGACAGAATAATTCACCCCTCCACTTT.

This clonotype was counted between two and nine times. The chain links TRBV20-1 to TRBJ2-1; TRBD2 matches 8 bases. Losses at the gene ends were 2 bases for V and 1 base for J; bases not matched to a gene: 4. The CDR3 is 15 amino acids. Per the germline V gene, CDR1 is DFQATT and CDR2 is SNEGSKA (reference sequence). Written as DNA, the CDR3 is TGCAGTGCTAGATCGCTAGCGGGTTCCTACAATGAGCAGTTCTTC. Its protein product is CSARSLAGSYNEQFF.

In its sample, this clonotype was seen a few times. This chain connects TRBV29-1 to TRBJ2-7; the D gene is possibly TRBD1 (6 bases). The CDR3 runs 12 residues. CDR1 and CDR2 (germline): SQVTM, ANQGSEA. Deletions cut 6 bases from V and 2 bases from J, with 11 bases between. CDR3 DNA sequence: TGCAGCGTAGGGGACACTCCCTACGAGCAGTACTTC. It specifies CSVGDTPYEQYF.

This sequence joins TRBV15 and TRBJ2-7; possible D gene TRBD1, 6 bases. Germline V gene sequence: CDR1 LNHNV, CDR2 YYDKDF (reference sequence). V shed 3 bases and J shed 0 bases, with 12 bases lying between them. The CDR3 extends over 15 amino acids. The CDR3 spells CATSRGTGTSYEQYF. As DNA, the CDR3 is TGTGCCACCAGCAGGGGAACAGGGACCTCCTACGAGCAGTACTTC.